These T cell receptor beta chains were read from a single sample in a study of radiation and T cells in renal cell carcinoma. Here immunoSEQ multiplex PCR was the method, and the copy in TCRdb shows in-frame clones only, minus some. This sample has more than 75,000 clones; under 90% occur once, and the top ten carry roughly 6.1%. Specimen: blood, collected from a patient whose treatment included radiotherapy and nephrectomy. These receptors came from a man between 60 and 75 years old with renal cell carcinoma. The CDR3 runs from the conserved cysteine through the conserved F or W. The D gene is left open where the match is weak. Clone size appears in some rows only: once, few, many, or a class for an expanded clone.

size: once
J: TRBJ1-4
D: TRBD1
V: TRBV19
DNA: TGTGCCAGTAGTTCACAGGGGGTCCCAGCAACTAATGAAAAACTGTTTTTT
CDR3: CASSSQGVPATNEKLFF

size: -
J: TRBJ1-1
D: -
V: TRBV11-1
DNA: TGTGCCAGCAGCGTCTACAGGAGGGTGGGCACTGAAGCTTTCTTT
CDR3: CASSVYRRVGTEAFF

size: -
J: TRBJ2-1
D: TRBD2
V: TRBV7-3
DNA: TGTGCCAGCACCCGGGACTACCCGTCCCGGCCGTGGTTCTTC
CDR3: CASTRDYPSRPWFF

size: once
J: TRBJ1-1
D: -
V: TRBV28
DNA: TGTGCCAGCAGTTTAAGTTCGGAGGGTATGAACACTGAAGCTTTCTTT
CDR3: CASSLSSEGMNTEAFF

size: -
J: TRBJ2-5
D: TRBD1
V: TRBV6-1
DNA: TGTGCCAGCAGTCCTAGGACAGGGCCTGAGACCCAGTACTTC
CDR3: CASSPRTGPETQYF

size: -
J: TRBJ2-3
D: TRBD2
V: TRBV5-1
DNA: TGCGCCAGCAGCTATGCTAGCGGGATCACAGATACGCAGTATTTT
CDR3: CASSYASGITDTQYF

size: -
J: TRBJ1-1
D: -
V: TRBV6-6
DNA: TGTGCCAGCAGTTACTCAACTGAAGCTTTCTTT
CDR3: CASSYSTEAFF

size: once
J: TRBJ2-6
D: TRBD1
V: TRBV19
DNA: TGTGCCAGTTCTAAAGGGGGCTTCAGTGGGGCCAACGTCCTGACTTTC
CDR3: CASSKGGFSGANVLTF

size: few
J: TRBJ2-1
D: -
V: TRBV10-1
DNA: TGCGCCAGCAGTGAGTCCCGCGGAGGGGTATACAATGAGCAGTTCTTC
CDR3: CASSESRGGVYNEQFF

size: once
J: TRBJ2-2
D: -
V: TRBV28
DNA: TGTGCCAGCAGTGGCGTAGGCGCCGGGGAGCTGTTTTTT
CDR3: CASSGVGAGELFF

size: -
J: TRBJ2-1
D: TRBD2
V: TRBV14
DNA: TGTGCCAGCAGCCTAGCTAGCGGGGTCTCCTACAATGAGCAGTTCTTC
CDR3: CASSLASGVSYNEQFF

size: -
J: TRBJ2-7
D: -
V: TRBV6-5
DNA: TGTGCCAGCATGCCAGAGGGAGGAACCTACGAGCAGTACTTC
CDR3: CASMPEGGTYEQYF

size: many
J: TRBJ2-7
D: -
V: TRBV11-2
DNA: TGTGCCAGCAGCGGGATGAATTTACACGAGCAGTACTTC
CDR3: CASSGMNLHEQYF

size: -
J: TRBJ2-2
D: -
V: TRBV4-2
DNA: TGTGCCAGCAAGACAGAAACCGGGGAGCTGTTTTTT
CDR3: CASKTETGELFF

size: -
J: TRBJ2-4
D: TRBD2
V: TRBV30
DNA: TGTGCCTGGAGTGTACGGGGAGGGCCAGCCAAAAACATTCAGTACTTC
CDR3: CAWSVRGGPAKNIQYF

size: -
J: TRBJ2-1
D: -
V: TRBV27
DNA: TGTGCCAGCAGTTTATTTGGGGGTCATAATGAGCAGTTCTTC
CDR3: CASSLFGGHNEQFF

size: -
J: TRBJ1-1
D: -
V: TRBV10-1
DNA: TGCGCCAGCAGTCCGGGTTCCGTCATGAACACTGAAGCTTTCTTT
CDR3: CASSPGSVMNTEAFF

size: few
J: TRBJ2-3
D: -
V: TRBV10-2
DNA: TGCGCCAGCAGTGAGTCACCATTCCGCACAGATACGCAGTATTTT
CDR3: CASSESPFRTDTQYF

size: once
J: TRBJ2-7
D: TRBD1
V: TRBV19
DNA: TGTGCCAGTAGTATAATCTTCCGGACAGGGGTTTTGAGCGAGCAGTACTTC
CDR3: CASSIIFRTGVLSEQYF

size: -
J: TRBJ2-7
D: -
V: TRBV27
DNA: TGTGCCAGCAGATTACAGGGAGACGGCTACGAGCAGTACTTC
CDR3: CASRLQGDGYEQYF

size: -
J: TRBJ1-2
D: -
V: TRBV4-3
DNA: TGCGCCAGCAGCCAAGGACGGGGCCGTAACTATGGCTACACCTTC
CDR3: CASSQGRGRNYGYTF

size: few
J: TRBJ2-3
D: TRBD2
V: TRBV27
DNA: TGTGCCAGCAGACCGCGGGAGACAGATACGCAGTATTTT
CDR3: CASRPRETDTQYF

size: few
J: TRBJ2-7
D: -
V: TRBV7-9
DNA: TGTGCCAGCAGCTTTAATGGGGAGCAGTACTTC
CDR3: CASSFNGEQYF

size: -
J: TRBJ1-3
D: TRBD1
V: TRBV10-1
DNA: TGCGCCAGCAGTCTCGACAGGGATGGAAACACCATATATTTT
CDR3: CASSLDRDGNTIYF

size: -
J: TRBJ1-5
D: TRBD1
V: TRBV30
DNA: TGTGCCTGGAGCAAGGTGACAGGGGGGATGGGAAATCAGCCCCAGCATTTT
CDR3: CAWSKVTGGMGNQPQHF

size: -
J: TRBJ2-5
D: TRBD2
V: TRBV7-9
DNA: TGTGCCAGCAGCCGGACGGCGGGAGGGGTGGAGACCCAGTACTTC
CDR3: CASSRTAGGVETQYF

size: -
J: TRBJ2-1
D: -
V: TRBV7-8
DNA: TGTGCCAGCAGCTTAGCGGGCGGAGAGCAGTTCTTC
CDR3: CASSLAGGEQFF

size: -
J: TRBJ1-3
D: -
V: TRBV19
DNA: TGTGCCAGTAGTATGGGACGCGCGGGGGGCACCATATATTTT
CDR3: CASSMGRAGGTIYF

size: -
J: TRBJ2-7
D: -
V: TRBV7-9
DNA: TGTGCCAGCAGCTTAATCAACGAGCAGTACTTC
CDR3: CASSLINEQYF

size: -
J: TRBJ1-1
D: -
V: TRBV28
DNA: TGTGCCAGCACCCTTCGGGTTGTAACTGAAGCTTTCTTT
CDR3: CASTLRVVTEAFF

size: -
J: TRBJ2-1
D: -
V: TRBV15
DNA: TGTGCCACCAGCAGAGATCGAGAGACAGATGAGCAGTTCTTC
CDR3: CATSRDRETDEQFF

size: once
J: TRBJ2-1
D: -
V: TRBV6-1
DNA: TGTGCCTCCATCGACTCGCTTACGGATGAGCAGTTCTTC
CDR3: CASIDSLTDEQFF

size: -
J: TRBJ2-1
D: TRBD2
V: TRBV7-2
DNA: TGTGCCAGCAGCTTAGAGATTCTAGCGGGAGCGAGTCAGTTCTTC
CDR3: CASSLEILAGASQFF

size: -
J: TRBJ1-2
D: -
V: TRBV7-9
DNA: TGTGCCAGCAGCTTAGATTCCAGGGGAGCTCCCTATGGCTACACCTTC
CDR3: CASSLDSRGAPYGYTF

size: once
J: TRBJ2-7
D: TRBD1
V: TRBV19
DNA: TGTGCCAGTTCTCTCGAGGGTTGGGACAGGAAGGGCGAGCAGTACTTC
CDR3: CASSLEGWDRKGEQYF

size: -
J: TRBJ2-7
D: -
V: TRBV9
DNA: TGTGCCAGCAGCGTAGTTGGCGGGAAACCCTTAGGGTCCTACGAGCAGTACTTC
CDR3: CASSVVGGKPLGSYEQYF

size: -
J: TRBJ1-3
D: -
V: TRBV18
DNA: TGTGCCAGCGCCTCGGACAGCGGCTCTGGAAACACCATATATTTT
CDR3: CASASDSGSGNTIYF

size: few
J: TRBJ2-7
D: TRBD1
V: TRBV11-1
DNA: TGTGCCAGCAGCTTAGACCAGGGGGCTCACGAGCAGTACTTC
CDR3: CASSLDQGAHEQYF

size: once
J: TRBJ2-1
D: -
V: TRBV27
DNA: TGTGCCAGCAGTAGAACGGAATTCTACAATGAGCAGTTCTTC
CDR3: CASSRTEFYNEQFF

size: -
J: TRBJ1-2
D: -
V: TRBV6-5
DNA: TGTGCCAGCAGTTACTCGCCTAACTATGGCTACACCTTC
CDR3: CASSYSPNYGYTF

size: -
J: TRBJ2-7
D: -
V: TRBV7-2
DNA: TGTGCCAGCAGCTTCCAGACCTACGACGAGCAGTACTTC
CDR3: CASSFQTYDEQYF

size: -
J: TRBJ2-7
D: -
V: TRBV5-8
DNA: TGTGCCAGCAGCTTGCGGACTGGGCGAGTCTACGAGCAGTACTTC
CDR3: CASSLRTGRVYEQYF

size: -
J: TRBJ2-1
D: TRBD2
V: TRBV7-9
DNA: TGTGCCAGCAGCCAAACGACCGGGACTAGCGGATATTATGAGCAGTTCTTC
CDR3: CASSQTTGTSGYYEQFF

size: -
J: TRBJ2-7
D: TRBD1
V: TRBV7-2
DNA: TGTGCCAGCAGCTTCGGGTCTGGACAGGGGAGCCCCTACGAGCAGTACTTC
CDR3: CASSFGSGQGSPYEQYF

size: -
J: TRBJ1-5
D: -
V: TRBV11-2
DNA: TGTGCCAGCAGCTCCGAGGGACCCCAGCATTTT
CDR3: CASSSEGPQHF

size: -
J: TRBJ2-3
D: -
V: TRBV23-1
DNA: TGCGCCAGCAGTCAAACAGAAGATACGCAGTATTTT
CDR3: CASSQTEDTQYF

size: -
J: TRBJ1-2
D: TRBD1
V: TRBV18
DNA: TGTGCCAGCTCACCAACAGGGGCTTATGGCTACACCTTC
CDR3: CASSPTGAYGYTF

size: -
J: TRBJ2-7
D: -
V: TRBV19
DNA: TGTGCCAGTAGTATGAGGGGGGTAGCGGACCTATACGAGCAGTACTTC
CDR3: CASSMRGVADLYEQYF

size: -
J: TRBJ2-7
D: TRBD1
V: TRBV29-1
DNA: TGCAGCGTTGAGGGACAGGGGGTCGAGCAGTACTTC
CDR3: CSVEGQGVEQYF

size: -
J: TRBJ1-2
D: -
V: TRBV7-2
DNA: TGTGCCAGCAGCCCACAGGGTACCTATGGCTACACCTTC
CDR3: CASSPQGTYGYTF

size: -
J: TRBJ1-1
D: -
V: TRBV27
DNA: TGTGCCAGCAGTTTATTATCCAGGACCACTGAAGCTTTCTTT
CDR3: CASSLLSRTTEAFF

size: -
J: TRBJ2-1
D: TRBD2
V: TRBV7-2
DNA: TGTGCCAGCAGCTCGGGGCTAGCGGGACACAATGAGCAGTTCTTC
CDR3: CASSSGLAGHNEQFF

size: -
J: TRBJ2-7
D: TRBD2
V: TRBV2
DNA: TGTGCCACCCAGGGGGGAGCGGGAGGCTACGAGCAGTACTTC
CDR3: CATQGGAGGYEQYF

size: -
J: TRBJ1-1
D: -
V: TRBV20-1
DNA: TGCAGTGCGGGGCGGAGCCGTGAAGCTTTCTTT
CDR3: CSAGRSREAFF

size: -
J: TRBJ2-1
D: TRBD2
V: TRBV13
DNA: TGTGCCAGCAGCGCCGGACTAGCGGGAGGCTACAATGAGCAGTTCTTC
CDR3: CASSAGLAGGYNEQFF

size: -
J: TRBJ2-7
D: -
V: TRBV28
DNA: TGTGCCAGCAGTTTTGGATGGGCCTACGAGCAGTACTTC
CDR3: CASSFGWAYEQYF